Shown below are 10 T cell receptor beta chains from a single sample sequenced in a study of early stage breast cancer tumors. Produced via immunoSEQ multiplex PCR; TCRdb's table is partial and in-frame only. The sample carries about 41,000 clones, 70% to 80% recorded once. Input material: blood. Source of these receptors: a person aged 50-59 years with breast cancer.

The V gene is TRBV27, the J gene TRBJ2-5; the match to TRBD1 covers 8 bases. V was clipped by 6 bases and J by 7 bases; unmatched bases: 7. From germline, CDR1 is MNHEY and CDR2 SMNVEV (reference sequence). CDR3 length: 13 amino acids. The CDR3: CASSVRGRGTQYF. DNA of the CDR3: TGTGCCAGCAGCGTCAGGGGGCGGGGGACCCAGTACTTC.

The CDR3 protein is CASSRGVEGLYEQYF. The CDR3 DNA is TGTGCCAGCAGCCGCGGGGTAGAAGGACTCTACGAGCAGTACTTC. The V gene is TRBV5-8, the J gene TRBJ2-7; tentative D call: TRBD2 (6 bases). Germline CDR1 and CDR2: SGHTS and YDEGEE. Trimming pared 4 bases from V and 3 bases from J, leaving 17 bases between. This CDR3 spans 15 amino acids.

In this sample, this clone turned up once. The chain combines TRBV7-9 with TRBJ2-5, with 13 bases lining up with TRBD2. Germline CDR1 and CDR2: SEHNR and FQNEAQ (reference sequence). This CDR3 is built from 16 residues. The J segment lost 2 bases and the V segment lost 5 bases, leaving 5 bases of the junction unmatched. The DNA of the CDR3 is TGTGCCAGCAGCCCGGGACTAGCGGGACCACAAGAGACCCAGTACTTC. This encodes CASSPGLAGPQETQYF.

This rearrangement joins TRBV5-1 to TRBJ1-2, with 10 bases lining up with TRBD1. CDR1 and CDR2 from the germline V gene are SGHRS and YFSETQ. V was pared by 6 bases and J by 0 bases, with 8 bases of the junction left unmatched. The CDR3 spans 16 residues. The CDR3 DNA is TGCGCCAGCACCCTGACAGGGGGCCCCACTAACTATGGCTACACCTTC. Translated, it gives CASTLTGGPTNYGYTF.

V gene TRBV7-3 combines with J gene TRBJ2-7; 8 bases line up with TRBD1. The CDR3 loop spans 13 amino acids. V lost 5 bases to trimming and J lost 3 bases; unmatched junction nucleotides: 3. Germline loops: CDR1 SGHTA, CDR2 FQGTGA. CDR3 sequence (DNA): TGTGCCAGCAGCCGAGGGACAGGCTACGAGCAGTACTTC. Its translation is CASSRGTGYEQYF.

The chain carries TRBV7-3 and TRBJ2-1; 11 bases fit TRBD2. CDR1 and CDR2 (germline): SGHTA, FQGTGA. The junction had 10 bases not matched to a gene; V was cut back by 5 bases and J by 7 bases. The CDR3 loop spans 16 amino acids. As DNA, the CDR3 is TGTGCCAGCAGCCCCGGGACTAGCGGACTCAAGAATGAGCAGTTCTTC. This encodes CASSPGTSGLKNEQFF.

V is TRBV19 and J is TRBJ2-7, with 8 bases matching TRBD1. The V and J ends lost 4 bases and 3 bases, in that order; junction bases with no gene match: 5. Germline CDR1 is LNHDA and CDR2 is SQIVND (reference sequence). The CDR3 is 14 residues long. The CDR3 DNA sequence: TGTGCCAGTAGTACAAGGGACAGGTGCTACGAGCAGTACGTC. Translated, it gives CASSTRDRCYEQYV.

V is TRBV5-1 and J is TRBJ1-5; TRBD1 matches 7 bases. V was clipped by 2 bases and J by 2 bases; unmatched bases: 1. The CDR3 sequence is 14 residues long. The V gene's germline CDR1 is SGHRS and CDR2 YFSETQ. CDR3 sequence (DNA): TGCGCCAGCAGCTTCGGGACAGGCAATCAGCCCCAGCATTTT. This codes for CASSFGTGNQPQHF. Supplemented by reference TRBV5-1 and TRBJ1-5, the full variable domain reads KAGVTQTPRYLIKTRGQQVTLSCSPISGHRSVSWYQQTPGQGLQFLFEYFSETQRNKGNFPGRFSGRQFSNSRSEMNVSTLELGDSALYLCASSFGTGNQPQHFGDGTRLSIL.

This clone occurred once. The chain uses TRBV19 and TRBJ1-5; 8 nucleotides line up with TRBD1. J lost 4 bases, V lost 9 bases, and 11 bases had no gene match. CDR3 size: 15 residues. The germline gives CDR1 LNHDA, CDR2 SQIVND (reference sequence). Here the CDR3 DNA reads TGTGCCAGCCATGACAGGGGCCAGCCAAATCAGCCCCAGCATTTT. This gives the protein CASHDRGQPNQPQHF. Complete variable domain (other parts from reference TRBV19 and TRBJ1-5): DGGITQSPKYLFRKEGQNVTLSCEQNLNHDAMYWYRQDPGQGLRLIYYSQIVNDFQKGDIAEGYSVSREKKESFPLTVTSAQKNPTAFYLCASHDRGQPNQPQHFGDGTRLSIL.

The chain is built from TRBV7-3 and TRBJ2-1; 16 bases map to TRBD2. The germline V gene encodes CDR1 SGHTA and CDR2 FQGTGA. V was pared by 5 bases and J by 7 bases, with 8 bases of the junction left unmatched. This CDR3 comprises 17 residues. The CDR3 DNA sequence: TGTGCCAGCAGCACCGGGACTAGCGGGAGGGCCATGAATGAGCAGTTCTTC. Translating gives CASSTGTSGRAMNEQFF.